This is a list of T cell receptor beta chains from one sample in a study of graft-versus-host responses after intestinal transplantation. The repertoire was sequenced with immunoSEQ multiplex PCR; TCRdb's copy has only in-frame clones and lacks some. In the table there are almost 70,000 clones, 92% of which are singletons. Specimen: bone marrow, collected less than 750 days after intestinal transplantation. The receptors stem from a human patient who received an intestinal transplant, so some T cells may come from the graft donor. Each CDR3 is given with its conserved first and last residue. D genes are given only for firm matches. Size tells how often a clone was seen (once, few, many) or the class of an expanded clone, and some rows leave it out.

abundance	len	d_gene	j_gene	v_gene	CDR3nt	CDR3aa
NA	14	NA	TRBJ2-5	TRBV7-2	TGTGCCAGCAGCTTAGGGGGGCCTGGGAAGACCCAGTACTTC	CASSLGGPGKTQYF
NA	15	NA	TRBJ2-3	TRBV6-1	TGTGCCAGCAGGGGGCTGGGTCCCATCACAGATACGCAGTATTTT	CASRGLGPITDTQYF
NA	17	TRBD2	TRBJ2-1	TRBV11-2	TGTGCCAGCAGCTTATCACTAGCGGGGGGAGGTTGGGATGAGCAGTTCTTC	CASSLSLAGGGWDEQFF
NA	12	NA	TRBJ2-1	TRBV7-9	TGTGCCAGCAGCCCGCTTTACAATGAGCAGTTCTTC	CASSPLYNEQFF
once	14	TRBD2	TRBJ2-5	TRBV6-1	TGTGCCAGCAGTGACGTAAGGACTAGCTTAACCCAGTACTTC	CASSDVRTSLTQYF
NA	11	NA	TRBJ2-1	TRBV20-1	TGCAGTTCGCGGGGAGTCTATGAGCAGTTCTTC	CSSRGVYEQFF
NA	12	NA	TRBJ2-1	TRBV5-1	TGCGCCAGCAGCTTCTATGGTGATGAGCAGTTCTTC	CASSFYGDEQFF
NA	15	TRBD2	TRBJ2-1	TRBV7-2	TGTGCCAGCAGCCCCGGACTAGAGTTATACAATGAGCAGTTCTTC	CASSPGLELYNEQFF
NA	16	NA	TRBJ2-7	TRBV5-1	TGCGCCAGCAGCCAGAGGCCCAGGGGTCCGACCTACGAGCAGTACTTC	CASSQRPRGPTYEQYF
once	13	TRBD1	TRBJ2-7	TRBV7-3	TGTGCCAGCAGCTTCGACAGGGGCTACGAGCAGTACTTC	CASSFDRGYEQYF
NA	15	NA	TRBJ2-7	TRBV11-2	TGTGCCAGCAGCTTAGATCCAGGTATAAGCTACGAGCAGTACTTC	CASSLDPGISYEQYF
NA	17	NA	TRBJ1-1	TRBV4-1	TGCGCCAGCAGCCAAGGGCCTCCCGCCGGTATGAACACTGAAGCTTTCTTT	CASSQGPPAGMNTEAFF
NA	13	NA	TRBJ2-2	TRBV4-1	TGCGCCAGCAGCCGAGGTGTTATCGGGGAGCTGTTTTTT	CASSRGVIGELFF
NA	15	NA	TRBJ1-2	TRBV9	TGTGCCAGCAGCGTCCGGGACCCATCAAACTATGGCTACACCTTC	CASSVRDPSNYGYTF
NA	14	NA	TRBJ2-7	TRBV28	TGTGCCAGCAGTGACGACCCTCGAGATAGCGAGCAGTACTTC	CASSDDPRDSEQYF
NA	18	NA	TRBJ2-3	TRBV2	TGTGCCAGCAGTCCGGGTCAGCTTAACCTTATTAGCACAGATACGCAGTATTTT	CASSPGQLNLISTDTQYF
NA	15	TRBD2	TRBJ2-3	TRBV29-1	TGCAGCGTTACGGTCTGGCTAGCGGGCACAGATACGCAGTATTTT	CSVTVWLAGTDTQYF
NA	16	TRBD2	TRBJ2-5	TRBV7-2	TGTGCCAGCAGCCCTCCCGAGCTAGCGGCCCAAGAGACCCAGTACTTC	CASSPPELAAQETQYF
NA	15	NA	TRBJ2-2	TRBV7-3	TGTGCCAGCAGCTTCGTGCCCGGGGACGCCGGGGAGCTGTTTTTT	CASSFVPGDAGELFF
NA	11	NA	TRBJ1-1	TRBV29-1	TGCAGCGTTTCCGGGACAAATGAAGCTTTCTTT	CSVSGTNEAFF
NA	12	NA	TRBJ1-2	TRBV28	TGTGCCACCCCGAAAGAGGGGGATGGCTACACCTTC	CATPKEGDGYTF
NA	15	NA	TRBJ2-7	TRBV4-1	TGCGCCAGCAGCCAAGCCATGCCGGTGCTCTACGAGCAGTACTTC	CASSQAMPVLYEQYF
NA	18	NA	TRBJ1-3	TRBV28	TGTGCCAGCAGGCCAACCCCGGGACTCCAGAGCTCTGGAAACACCATATATTTT	CASRPTPGLQSSGNTIYF
NA	15	NA	TRBJ2-7	TRBV25-1	TGTGCCAGCAGTGAGGAGTTCCGTGGGTCCTACGAGCAGTACTTC	CASSEEFRGSYEQYF
NA	16	NA	TRBJ2-7	TRBV10-2	TGCGCCAGCAGTGAGATTCTGGGGAGCGGACCCTACGAGCAGTACTTC	CASSEILGSGPYEQYF
NA	15	TRBD1	TRBJ1-2	TRBV9	TGTGCCAGCAGCCCCACGGGACAGGGGAACTATGGCTACACCTTC	CASSPTGQGNYGYTF
NA	14	NA	TRBJ2-7	TRBV7-9	TGTGCCAGCAGCTGGGGGGCCAATTCCTACGAGCAGTACTTC	CASSWGANSYEQYF
NA	13	TRBD1	TRBJ2-7	TRBV10-3	TGTGCCATCAGGGGGACAGAACCCTACGAGCAGTACTTC	CAIRGTEPYEQYF
once	15	TRBD1	TRBJ1-2	TRBV7-6	TGTGCCAGCAGCACTGGACAGGGTGCTAACTATGGCTACACCTTC	CASSTGQGANYGYTF